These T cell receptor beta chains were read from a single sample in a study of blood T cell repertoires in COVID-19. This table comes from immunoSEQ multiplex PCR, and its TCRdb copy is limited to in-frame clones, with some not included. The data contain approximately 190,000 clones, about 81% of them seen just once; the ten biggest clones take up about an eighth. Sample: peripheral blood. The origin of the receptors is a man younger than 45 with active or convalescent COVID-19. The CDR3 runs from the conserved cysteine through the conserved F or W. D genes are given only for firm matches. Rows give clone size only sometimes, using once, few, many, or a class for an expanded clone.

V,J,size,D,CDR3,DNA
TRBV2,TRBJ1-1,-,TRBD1,CASRDRGLPEAFF,TGTGCCAGTCGGGACAGGGGGCTACCTGAAGCTTTCTTT
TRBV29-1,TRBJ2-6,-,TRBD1,CSVVDRGTAGANVLTF,TGCAGCGTTGTGGACAGGGGTACTGCTGGCGCCAACGTCCTGACTTTC
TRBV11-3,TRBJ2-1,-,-,CASSLRLDSYNEQFF,TGTGCCAGCAGCTTAAGACTCGACTCCTACAATGAGCAGTTCTTC
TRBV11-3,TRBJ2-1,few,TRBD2,CASSAGGGNEQFF,TGTGCCAGCAGCGCCGGGGGGGGCAATGAGCAGTTCTTC
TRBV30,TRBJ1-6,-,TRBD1,CAWSRGGIPGQGTVALHF,TGTGCCTGGAGTAGGGGGGGAATACCGGGACAGGGGACCGTAGCCCTCCACTTT
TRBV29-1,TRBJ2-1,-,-,CSVEGQRSSYNEQFF,TGCAGCGTTGAAGGTCAGCGGAGCTCCTACAATGAGCAGTTCTTC
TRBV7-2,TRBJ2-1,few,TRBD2,CASSPREAGNEQFF,TGTGCCAGCAGCCCTCGAGAAGCGGGGAATGAGCAGTTCTTC
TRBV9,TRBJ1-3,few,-,CASSVVTGKSGNTIYF,TGTGCCAGCAGCGTAGTGACAGGCAAGTCTGGAAACACCATATATTTT
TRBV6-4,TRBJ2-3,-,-,CASSGSGTDTQYF,TGTGCCAGCAGTGGTTCGGGAACAGATACGCAGTATTTT
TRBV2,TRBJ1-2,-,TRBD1,CASSRGQGRSNGYTF,TGTGCCAGCAGTCGAGGACAGGGCAGGAGTAATGGCTACACCTTC
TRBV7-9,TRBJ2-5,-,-,CASSNPTETQYF,TGTGCCAGCAGCAACCCTACCGAGACCCAGTACTTC
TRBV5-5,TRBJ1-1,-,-,CASSLLTVNTEAFF,TGTGCCAGCAGCCTATTAACAGTGAACACTGAAGCTTTCTTT
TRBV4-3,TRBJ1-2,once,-,CASSQDRGASYGYTF,TGCGCCAGCAGCCAAGATCGGGGGGCTTCCTATGGCTACACCTTC
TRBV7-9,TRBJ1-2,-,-,CASSLALGIAREGYTF,TGTGCCAGCAGCTTAGCGTTGGGGATCGCTCGGGAGGGCTACACCTTC
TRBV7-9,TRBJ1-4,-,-,CASSLSELEEKLFF,TGTGCCAGCAGCTTATCCGAACTGGAGGAAAAACTGTTTTTT